This T cell receptor (beta chain) was identified during a study of cytomegalovirus exposure and HLA in healthy donors (dated by TCRdb to 2016 to 2017). Regarding the complete study: In an earlier analysis of around 540 of the donors, 250 to 350 Gb of sequence data and approximately 120 million unique TCR beta sequences from about 179 million T cells were reported. Roughly 310 gigabases of sequencing data and approximately 93 million unique TCR sequences were included in an early release covering roughly 700 HLA-typed donors. Of the roughly 400 genotyped donors, about 80% fell in the genetic ancestry cluster associated with self-reported Caucasian donors. The study aimed to test whether cataloging public T cell receptors could reveal signatures of past pathogen exposure. The T cell repertoires of roughly 660 subjects were profiled by immunosequencing and related to cytomegalovirus serostatus. A separate validation cohort of roughly 110 different subjects was used in addition to the 666-subject first cohort. To predict cytomegalovirus infection status, the study brought together high-throughput TCR immunosequencing, statistical association of individual TCRs with disease status, and machine learning. A later analysis re-examined previously published TCR beta repertoires from about 670 donors and added high-resolution HLA genotyping to investigate patterns of TCR occurrence. Rather than using new phenotypic data, the later analysis identified candidate immune exposures from TCR beta sequences and from how often those sequences occurred across donors. An earlier analysis of nearly 600 of the donors applied high-throughput TCR beta sequencing to assess whether each TCR beta V gene segment acted as functional or pseudogenic. Donor age, sex, ethnicity and CMV serostatus were compiled alongside the repertoire data. A later genetic analysis took genome-wide SNP genotypes for about 55% of the 666 donors and used that subset as a discovery cohort. Every repertoire in the discovery cohort had been generated on one and the same sequencing platform. HLA typing included class I and class II loci at four-digit resolution. Typing coverage varied by locus: roughly 629-640 donors for A, B, C, DRB1 and DQB1; roughly 560 for DQA1; approximately 570 for DPA1; more than 450 for DPB1. Several DR-DQ haplotypes were treated as single units for association and clustering because of strong linkage in the cohort. On average, 235,054 unique TCR beta nucleotide sequences were sequenced per donor among about 400 genotyped donors of the cohort, with 15% to 20% of those sequences being non-productive. Broader findings and caveats from the paper: In a later analysis, most CMV-associated TCR beta chains were found to appear HLA-restricted, with HLA associations seemingly driven largely by CMV exposure. The 87-base-pair reads could not distinguish some IMGT-functional V segments, including TRBV6-2 and TRBV6-3, so those segments were excluded. A later genetic analysis associated a missense DCLRE1C variant with V-gene and J-gene trimming of TCR beta chains, and an independent cohort replicated the association. A total of 150 to 200 TCR beta chains were listed by the study as associated with cytomegalovirus. A further reported finding was that TCR beta sequences accurately predicted the HLA-A and HLA-B alleles for most subjects in the first cohort. The cohort was sequenced for TCR beta chains only, and without alpha or paired-chain data the features that could be detected were limited. In an earlier analysis of fewer than 750 of the donors, most TCR beta V segments were observed in productive rearrangements about 90% or about 30% of the time, broadly matching IMGT annotations. A cluster of highly shared sequence variants was judged likely to represent a technical artifact of the sequencing pipeline. A later analysis reported that several top co-occurrence clusters appeared linked to parvovirus B19, influenza, CMV and Epstein-Barr virus. According to a later genetic analysis, donors in an Asian-associated ancestry cluster had fewer N-insertions in productive TCRs than the approximately 610-donor mean. In vitro tests confirmed that a few of the cytomegalovirus-associated TCR beta chains recognize cytomegalovirus antigens. The presence/absence analyses assumed that sequencing depth was roughly uniform across donors, and that assumption may not be true. According to a later analysis, TCR association rates differed among HLA loci, with DRB1 alleles showing the most associated TCRs and HLA-C alleles showing the fewest. Compared with equally common non-associated chains, HLA-associated TCR beta chains in a later analysis were more clonally expanded and had lower generation probabilities. Because counts were too low, about 18 rarely observed V segments, including chromosome 9 orphons, were left out of the earlier analysis of a few hundred of the donors. At a false discovery rate of 0.05, a later analysis linked 15,000 to 20,000 TCR beta sequences to specific HLA alleles. When HLA alleles, especially DR and DQ, strongly co-occurred, TCR associations were difficult to assign to individual alleles. Immune exposure information for the cohort was limited to CMV serostatus. According to the authors, the approach could potentially be generalized to other disease states and immunological phenotypes. Correlated functional status among segregating V segments might reflect linkage disequilibrium, but an unknown experimental factor could not be ruled out. The classifier was reported to diagnose cytomegalovirus status with high specificity and sensitivity in both the original and validation cohorts. Because some donors lacked HLA typing at each locus, the association tests relied only on the typed subset. Across donors, most TCR sequences were observed very rarely, whereas some public TCRs were present in many individuals.

The cohort consisted of 600 or so healthy bone marrow donors. All cohort members were sampled while nominally healthy, although unrecorded immune exposures were likely present. The donor tested CMV seropositive and was one of the 289 seropositive cohort members. A peripheral blood sample was collected from each donor, and TCR beta sequencing was performed on peripheral blood mononuclear cells. Genomic DNA extraction from the blood cell samples was performed with the Qiagen DNeasy Blood Extraction Kit. The protocol used for the library was the immunoSEQ multiplex PCR assay. The multiplex PCR relied on a mix of 60 forward primers for TCR Vbeta segments and 13 reverse primers for TCR Jbeta segments. Amplification of the CDR3 region of rearranged TCR beta genes was performed with a multiplex PCR assay on genomic DNA. The amplified TCR beta libraries were sequenced on the Illumina HiSeq System as 87-base-pair reads. In the authors' own workflow: Across the 670 or so repertoires, a later analysis counted roughly 84 million unique TCR beta chains, around 11 million of which were shared by at least two donors. Raw reads were error-corrected and collapsed into unique sequences by a nearest-neighbor algorithm in which closely related sequences were merged to remove PCR and sequencing errors. To assign V, D and J gene segments, CDR3 sequences were aligned to IMGT reference sequences. For a sequence to be retained, at least a six-nucleotide match to both a V gene segment and a J gene segment was required. Rearrangements were classified as productive when the CDR3 lacked stop codons and remained in frame with V and J, and all other rearrangements were classified as non-productive. CDR3 was defined by IMGT convention, running from the second conserved V-encoded cysteine to the conserved J-encoded phenylalanine. In an earlier analysis of around 540 of the donors, sequences lacking an unambiguous match to a single V gene segment were excluded. An earlier analysis of fewer than 750 of the donors classified V segments as functional when productive rearrangements were above 56.7% and as segregating when the standard deviation between donors was above 5%. A statistical classification framework was built to diagnose cytomegalovirus status from the catalog of TCR beta chain sequences. In a later analysis, V and J genes were assigned by comparing TCR nucleotide sequences against IMGT/GENE-DB human TR gene sequences. The TCRdist pipeline was used in a later analysis to assign CDR3 sequences and most-parsimonious VDJ recombination scenarios. In a later analysis, each TCR beta chain was defined by its CDR3 amino acid sequence together with its V-gene family, and reads without a unique V-gene family were excluded. A later analysis removed 500 to 650 highly shared, low-generation-probability nucleotide sequences to deal with suspected cross-contamination and a sequencing artifact. In a later analysis, a clonal expansion index was calculated for each public chain from normalized within-repertoire ranks of inferred template counts. Generation probabilities in a later analysis came from a VDJ recombination model fitted to out-of-frame rearrangements, and those results were checked against IGoR. A later analysis scored TCR-TCR, TCR-HLA and TCR-CMV co-occurrence with hypergeometric tests, applying a repertoire-size bias correction to TCR pairs. False discovery rates were estimated in a later analysis by permuting HLA or CMV assignments 20 times. A later analysis grouped co-occurring TCRs with DBSCAN, adding TCRdist sequence similarity when clustering within HLA-allele-positive subsets. For co-occurrence clustering, repertoires with fewer than 30,000 or more than 120,000 public chains were excluded, along with 4 to 6 repertoires with anomalous nucleotide sharing. TCRdb limited this immuneACCESS table to in-frame rearrangements with V and J called. A share of clones is missing; checked studies link under half to unresolved V genes, and the rest is unexplained. V, J and clone size are taken as reported in that table, and D and trimming were inferred from the DNA itself. This sample comprises 33,000 or so clones, around 77% of them detected only once. The top ten hold about 8% of the sample.

The germline V gene (reference sequence) provides CDR1 GTSNPN and CDR2 SVGIG. The CDR3 covers 15 residues, taking in both the cysteine and the phenylalanine. CDR3 DNA is the only sequence kept; it has 45 bases, read in frame from the first base. As concerns this clone: No antigen is known for it. No much larger clonotype is one base removed from it; base qualities were not supplied.

The chain employs TRBV30 and TRBJ1-6, and TRBD1 may be the D gene, going by 6 matching bases. The receptor was derived from a woman aged 25 to 39 in good health and CMV-seropositive. Sequencing input: PBMCs. The CDR3 reads CASTVDSSYNSPLHF. At the DNA level, the sequence is TGTGCTTCCACGGTGGACAGCTCCTATAATTCACCCCTCCACTTT. This CDR3, with the reference TRBV30 and TRBJ1-6 proteins standing in past its ends, gives the full variable domain SQTIHQWPATLVQPVGSPLSLECTVEGTSNPNLYWYRQAAGRGLQLLFYSVGIGQISSEVPQNLSASRPQDRQFILSSKKLLLSDSGFYLCASTVDSSYNSPLHFGNGTRLTVT.